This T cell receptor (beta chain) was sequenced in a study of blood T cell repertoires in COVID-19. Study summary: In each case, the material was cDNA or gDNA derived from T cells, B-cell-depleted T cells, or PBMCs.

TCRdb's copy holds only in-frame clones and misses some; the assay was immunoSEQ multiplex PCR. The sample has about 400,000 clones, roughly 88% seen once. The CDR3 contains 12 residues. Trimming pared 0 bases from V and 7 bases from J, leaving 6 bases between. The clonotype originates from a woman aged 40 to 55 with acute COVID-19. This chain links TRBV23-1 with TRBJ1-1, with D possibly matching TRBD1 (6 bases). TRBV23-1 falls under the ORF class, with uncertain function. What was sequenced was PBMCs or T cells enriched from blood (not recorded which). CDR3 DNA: TGCGCCAGCAGTCAATCAGGGGGTGAAGCTTTCTTT. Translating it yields CASSQSGGEAFF.